This record concerns one T cell receptor (beta chain) sequence. The CDR3 contains 12 residues. Between the trimmed V and J ends, which lost 6 bases and 1 base, there was a span of 6 bases. Germline assignment: CDR1 ENHRY and CDR2 SYGVKD. This sample is part of a study of response to subunit inactivated influenza vaccine. From the RT-PCR reads, TCRdb called clonotypes with MiXCR, one entry per CDR3 protein. The sample holds some 540,000 distinct CDR3 sequences; roughly 25% are singletons and the top ten take approximately 3%. The same sample was also used in a study of T cells expressing NK-cell markers. That paper states: Libraries used 5'RACE template switching adding universal primer site and UMIs. The TCR beta repertoires originated in sorted CD3+CD56+NKG2C+, CD3+CD56+NKG2C- and CD3+CD56-NKG2C+ T cells.

The origin of this receptor is a man aged 45-60 years who received an inactivated influenza vaccine. J is TRBJ1-1 and V is TRBV10-3; D might be TRBD1 (5 bases). Source: CD4+ T cells sorted from PBMCs, taken 11 to 12 days after vaccination. The CDR3 spells CAIRGENTEAFF. CDR3 coding DNA: TGTGCCATCAGAGGGGAGAACACTGAAGCTTTCTTT.